This TCR beta chain was sequenced in a study of T cell responses to AZD1222 COVID-19 vaccine. This clone was observed a few times. The antigen is unknown. Using immunoSEQ multiplex PCR, the repertoire was profiled, and TCRdb retains in-frame clones only, with some absent. The sample carries approximately 170,000 clones, around 88% recorded once. Study findings and constraints: Rises in breadth and depth of Spike-specific TCRs came after two AZD1222 doses.

The length of the CDR3 is 20 residues. Trimming removed 5 bases from V and 1 base from J; junction bases left unmatched: 16. The germline V gene has CDR1 SEHNR and CDR2 FQNEAQ (reference sequence). The source was peripheral blood, collected 28 days after the second AZD1222 dose. The TCR was taken from an adult who received the AZD1222 COVID-19 vaccine. The V and J genes are TRBV7-9 and TRBJ2-1; TRBD2 agrees at 11 bases. In DNA form, the CDR3 reads TGTGCCAGCAGCGGGGCCGGGACTAGCGGATACCTAAGATCCTACAATGAGCAGTTCTTC. Protein sequence: CASSGAGTSGYLRSYNEQFF.